A selection of T cell receptor beta chains follows, all from one sample in a study of blood T cell repertoires in COVID-19. Clones were read by immunoSEQ multiplex PCR, and TCRdb kept only the in-frame ones, dropping some. The sample shows over 95,000 clones, about four fifths of them seen only once. The sample consisted of peripheral blood. The origin of the receptors is a human donor in a cohort sampled during active COVID-19. The CDR3 runs from the conserved cysteine through the conserved F or W. A D gene is named only where the DNA matches it firmly. Expanded clones get a size class; other rows say once, few or many, or leave the size out.

DNA | CDR3 | D | V | size | J
TGTGCCAGTTCAGGACAGGGCCGGGAGACCCAGTACTTC | CASSGQGRETQYF | TRBD1 | TRBV19 | . | TRBJ2-5
TGTGCCATCAGTGAAGGGGGGACTAGCAACGAGCAGTACTTC | CAISEGGTSNEQYF | TRBD2 | TRBV10-3 | . | TRBJ2-7
TGTGCCACCAGTGACGAGCGGTCTAGCACAGATACGCAGTATTTT | CATSDERSSTDTQYF | . | TRBV24-1 | once | TRBJ2-3
TGTGCCAGCAGCTTAATTCTCTTGTCGGTAGACTCTGGAAACACCATATATTTT | CASSLILLSVDSGNTIYF | . | TRBV7-3 | . | TRBJ1-3
TGTGCCAGTAGTATCCGGGACAGCGGTATGAACACTGAAGCTTTCTTT | CASSIRDSGMNTEAFF | TRBD1 | TRBV19 | . | TRBJ1-1
TGTGCCAGCAATCCGCGGGCGGACTATGGCTACACCTTC | CASNPRADYGYTF | . | TRBV2 | . | TRBJ1-2
TGTGCCAGCAGGGGTAGCGGGACCGGGGAGCTGTTTTTT | CASRGSGTGELFF | TRBD2 | TRBV27 | . | TRBJ2-2
TGTGCCAGCAGCACGGGGACTAGCGGGGCGAACACCGGGGAGCTGTTTTTT | CASSTGTSGANTGELFF | TRBD2 | TRBV9 | . | TRBJ2-2
TGTGCCTGGAGTGTTGGACAGGGAGGTTTGACTGAAGCTTTCTTT | CAWSVGQGGLTEAFF | TRBD1 | TRBV30 | . | TRBJ1-1
TGTGCCAGCAGCCAAGAGAGTTGGGCAAAGCAGTTCTTC | CASSQESWAKQFF | . | TRBV3-1/TRBV3-2 | few | TRBJ2-1
TGCAGCGTTGTGGACATAACGAACACCGGGGAGCTGTTTTTT | CSVVDITNTGELFF | . | TRBV29-1 | once | TRBJ2-2
TGCGCCAGCAGCTTGGGGGGCGCCGATGAAAAACTGTTTTTT | CASSLGGADEKLFF | . | TRBV5-1 | . | TRBJ1-4
TGTGCCAGCAGTCGATACACACTAGCGTTATACAATGAGCAGTTCTTC | CASSRYTLALYNEQFF | TRBD2 | TRBV6-2/TRBV6-3 | . | TRBJ2-1
TGTGCCAGCAGTGACCTAAGACAGCTGAGCTATGGCTACACCTTC | CASSDLRQLSYGYTF | . | TRBV28 | . | TRBJ1-2
TGCAGCGCCGAGGGCAGAACTGGTGAGCAGTTCTTC | CSAEGRTGEQFF | . | TRBV29-1 | . | TRBJ2-1
TGTGCCAGCAGCCCCAGTCGGGGGGCCGGCAATGAGCAGTTCTTC | CASSPSRGAGNEQFF | . | TRBV11-3 | . | TRBJ2-1
TGTGCCAGCAGCTTGTGGGAGCAGGTCAATCAGCCCCAGCATTTT | CASSLWEQVNQPQHF | . | TRBV5-5 | . | TRBJ1-5
TGTGCCAGCAGCTCCGGGACAGTCCGGTCACCCCTCCACTTT | CASSSGTVRSPLHF | TRBD1 | TRBV11-1 | . | TRBJ1-6
TGTGCCAGCACCCCCAACCGGGACAGGGTTAATGGCTACACCTTC | CASTPNRDRVNGYTF | TRBD1 | TRBV11-2 | . | TRBJ1-2
TGCGCCAGCAGCTTGCGACAGGGGGCAAACACTGAAGCTTTCTTT | CASSLRQGANTEAFF | TRBD1 | TRBV4-3 | . | TRBJ1-1
TGTGCCAGCAGCCAGATAGCGGGAGGGCTAACCGAGCAGTACTTC | CASSQIAGGLTEQYF | TRBD2 | TRBV14 | many | TRBJ2-7
TGTGCCAGCAGCTTGGACAGCTATGGCTACACCTTC | CASSLDSYGYTF | . | TRBV5-4 | . | TRBJ1-2
TGTGCCAGCAGCTCGACTAGCGGGTGGGGGCTGGGGCAGTTCTTC | CASSSTSGWGLGQFF | TRBD2 | TRBV7-9 | once | TRBJ2-1
TGTGCCAGCCGGTCAGACATCCGAGGCTACACCTTC | CASRSDIRGYTF | . | TRBV28 | . | TRBJ1-2
TGTGCCAGCAGCTTGGTCGGGGGGGGCCGCACAGATACGCAGTATTTT | CASSLVGGGRTDTQYF | TRBD2 | TRBV5-5 | . | TRBJ2-3
TGTGCCAGCAGCTCATCAGGGGCGGAGAACACTGAAGCTTTCTTT | CASSSSGAENTEAFF | . | TRBV7-9 | . | TRBJ1-1
TGTGCCAGCAGTGAAAGCGAAAATCAGCCCCAGCATTTT | CASSESENQPQHF | . | TRBV6-1 | few | TRBJ1-5
TGTGCCAGCAGGGGGACAGGAGTTCCCTCTGGGGCCAACGTCCTGACTTTC | CASRGTGVPSGANVLTF | TRBD1 | TRBV28 | . | TRBJ2-6
TGTGCCTGGAGCAGAGGGGGAAATGAGCAGTTCTTC | CAWSRGGNEQFF | . | TRBV30 | few | TRBJ2-1
TGTGCCAGCAGCCAGGGGGCCCTCAGGCACACTGAAGCTTTCTTT | CASSQGALRHTEAFF | . | TRBV3-1/TRBV3-2 | . | TRBJ1-1
TGTGCCAGCAGCTTAGGCAGGACTATATACGAGCAGTACTTC | CASSLGRTIYEQYF | . | TRBV7-9 | few | TRBJ2-7
TGTGCCAGCAGCTTAGTTGGCAGGAGTTGGGGCAATAGCAATCAGCCCCAGCATTTT | CASSLVGRSWGNSNQPQHF | . | TRBV7-2 | . | TRBJ1-5
TGCGCCAGCAGCCAAGATACAGGGAGTCTAGCCAAAAACATTCAGTACTTC | CASSQDTGSLAKNIQYF | . | TRBV4-1 | once | TRBJ2-4
TGTGCCAGCAGCCAAGACAAGCGCGGGGGGTGGAATGAGCAGTTCTTC | CASSQDKRGGWNEQFF | TRBD2 | TRBV3-1/TRBV3-2 | . | TRBJ2-1
TGTGCCACCAGTGATCCCCGGGCGGAGGGCACTGAAGCTTTCTTT | CATSDPRAEGTEAFF | . | TRBV24-1 | . | TRBJ1-1
TGCGCCAGCAGCCAATCGGGACTAGCGGGAGCTGGGGCCAACGTCCTGACTTTC | CASSQSGLAGAGANVLTF | TRBD2 | TRBV4-3 | . | TRBJ2-6
TGTGCCAGCAGACGCGATTCCTACGAGCAGTACTTC | CASRRDSYEQYF | . | TRBV6-5 | . | TRBJ2-7
TGTGCCAGCAGCTTAGGGGGTGCGGGAGCCGTTTACGAGCAGTACTTC | CASSLGGAGAVYEQYF | TRBD2 | TRBV7-2 | . | TRBJ2-7
TGTGCCTGGAGGGGTGTTAGCGGGAGGGGAAGGGGCACAGATACGCAGTATTTT | CAWRGVSGRGRGTDTQYF | TRBD2 | TRBV30 | . | TRBJ2-3
TGTGCCAGCAGTTACAGGGGGGGGTCCTACGAGCAGTACTTC | CASSYRGGSYEQYF | . | TRBV6-5 | . | TRBJ2-7
TGTGCCACCCGGACAGGAAACCCCGGGGTAGGTGGCTACACCTTC | CATRTGNPGVGGYTF | . | TRBV21-1 | . | TRBJ1-2